Given below is one T cell receptor beta chain in context. The sample comes from a study of T cells after somatic rescue of genetic block. The ends were cut back, 0 bases at V and 3 bases at J, with 8 bases in the middle. The CDR3 sequence is 15 residues long. Germline CDR1 reads SGHVS; CDR2 reads FQNEAQ. TCRdb's table, derived via immunoSEQ multiplex PCR, lists solely in-frame clones and lacks some. The sample includes 100,000 to 120,000 clones, around nine tenths of them seen just once. This sequence originates from a woman between 18 and 29 years old. The specimen was peripheral blood mononuclear cells (PBMCs). The chain links TRBV7-8 to TRBJ2-2; tentative D call: TRBD1 (5 bases). CDR3 nucleotides: TGTGCCAGCAGCTTAGCGCTAGGGGACACCGGGGAGCTGTTTTTT. Translating it yields CASSLALGDTGELFF.